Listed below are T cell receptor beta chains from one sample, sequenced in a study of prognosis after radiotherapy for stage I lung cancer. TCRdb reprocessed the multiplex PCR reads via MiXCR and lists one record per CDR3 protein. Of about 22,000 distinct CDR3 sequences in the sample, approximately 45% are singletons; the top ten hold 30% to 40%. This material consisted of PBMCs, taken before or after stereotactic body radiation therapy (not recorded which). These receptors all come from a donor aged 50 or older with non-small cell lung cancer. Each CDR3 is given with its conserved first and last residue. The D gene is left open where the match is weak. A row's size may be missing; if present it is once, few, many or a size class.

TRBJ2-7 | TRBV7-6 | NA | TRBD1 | TGTGCCAGCAGCTTAGCGGGAAAGACAGGGAGCGAGCAGTACTTC | CASSLAGKTGSEQYF
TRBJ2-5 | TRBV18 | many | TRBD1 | TGTGCCAGCTCTCACGGGACAGGGGAAGAGACCCAGTACTTC | CASSHGTGEETQYF
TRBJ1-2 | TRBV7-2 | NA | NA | TGTGCCAGCAGCTCACAGGGATATCTAGACTACACCTTC | CASSSQGYLDYTF
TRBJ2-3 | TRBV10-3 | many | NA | TGTGCCATCAGTGATAGTGAGCGGCTACTCACAGATACGCAGTATTTT | CAISDSERLLTDTQYF
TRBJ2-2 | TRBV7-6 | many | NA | TGTGCCAGCAGCCGCGGGGCTAGCGCCGGGGAGCTGTTTTTT | CASSRGASAGELFF
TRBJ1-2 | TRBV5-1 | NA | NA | TGCGCCAGCAGCTTGGAAGGGGGTTTTGGCTACACCTTC | CASSLEGGFGYTF
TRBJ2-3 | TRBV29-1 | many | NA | TGCAGCGTTGACCAGGGAGCAGATACGCAGTATTTT | CSVDQGADTQYF
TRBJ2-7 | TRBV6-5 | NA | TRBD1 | TGTGCCAGCAGTTACCACCACAGGGGCTCCTACGAGCAGTACTTC | CASSYHHRGSYEQYF
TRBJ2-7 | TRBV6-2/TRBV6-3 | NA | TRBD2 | TGTGCCAGCAGTAAGGGAGGGACGGGTACCTACGAGCAGTACTTC | CASSKGGTGTYEQYF
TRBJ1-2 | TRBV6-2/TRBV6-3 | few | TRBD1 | TGTGCCAGCAGTTCGGGACAGTCCCTCTATGGCTACACCTTC | CASSSGQSLYGYTF
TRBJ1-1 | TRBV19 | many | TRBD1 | TGTGCCAGTAATCGACTATACGGGACAGGGGACACTGAAGCTTTCTTT | CASNRLYGTGDTEAFF
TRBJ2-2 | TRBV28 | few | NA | TGTGCCAGCAGTCTACCCACCGGGGAGCTGTTTTTT | CASSLPTGELFF
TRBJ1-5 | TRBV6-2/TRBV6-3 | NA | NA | TGTGCCAGCAGTGTGGGGGGGCTGTGGGATCAGCCCCAGCATTTT | CASSVGGLWDQPQHF
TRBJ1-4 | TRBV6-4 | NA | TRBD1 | TGTGCCAGCAGGTCCCAGGGGACAGGGGAAAAACTGTTTTTT | CASRSQGTGEKLFF
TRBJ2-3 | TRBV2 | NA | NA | TGTGCCAGCAGGGAGACTGCGACTAGCACAGATACGCAGTATTTT | CASRETATSTDTQYF
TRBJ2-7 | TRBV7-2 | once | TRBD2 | TGTGCCAGCAGCCCGTGGTATAGCGGGACTTCCTACGATCAGTACTTC | CASSPWYSGTSYDQYF
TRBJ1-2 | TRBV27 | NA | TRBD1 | TGTGCCAGCAGCGTTAACAGGGGCTGGAACTATGGCTACACCTTT | CASSVNRGWNYGYTF
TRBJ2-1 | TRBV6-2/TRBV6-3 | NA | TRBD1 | TGTGCCAGCACCGGAGACAGGGGAGAGTTCTTC | CASTGDRGEFF
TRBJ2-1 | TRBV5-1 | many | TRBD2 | TGCGCCAGCAGCTTGGTTATGAGCGGGACCTACAATGAGCAGTTCTTC | CASSLVMSGTYNEQFF
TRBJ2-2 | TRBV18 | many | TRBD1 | TGTGCCAGCTCACCCGGGACAGCCACCGGGGAGCTGTTTTTT | CASSPGTATGELFF
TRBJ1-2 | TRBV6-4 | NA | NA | TGTGCCAGCAGCACCATGACAGGTCGCGATGTCTACACCTTC | CASSTMTGRDVYTF
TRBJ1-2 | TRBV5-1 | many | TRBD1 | TGCGCCAGCAGCCCGGGACAGGGGACACTCTACACCTTC | CASSPGQGTLYTF
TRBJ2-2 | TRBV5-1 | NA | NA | TGCGCCAGCAGCCAGGATGTAGGGGGAAACACCGTGGAGCTTTTTTTT | CASSQDVGGNTVELFF
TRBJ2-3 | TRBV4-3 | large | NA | TGCGCCAGCAGCCAAGATGGGGCTACCTACTCCACAGATACGCAGTATTTT | CASSQDGATYSTDTQYF
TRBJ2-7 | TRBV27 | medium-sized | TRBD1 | TGTGCCAGCAAGGGGACAGTTCCCCCCTACGAGCAGTACTTC | CASKGTVPPYEQYF
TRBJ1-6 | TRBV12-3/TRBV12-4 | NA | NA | TGTGCCAGCAGTTTTGAGGTTGAGTATAATTCACCCCTCCACTTT | CASSFEVEYNSPLHF
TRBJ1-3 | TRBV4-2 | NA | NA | TGTGCCAGCAGCCAAGACAGGGAAAACACCATATATTTT | CASSQDRENTIYF
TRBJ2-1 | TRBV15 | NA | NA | TGTGCCACCAGGTCACATGATAGTTCTCCTGATGAGCAGTTCTTC | CATRSHDSSPDEQFF
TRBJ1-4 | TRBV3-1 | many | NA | TGTGCCAGCAGCCTGGGTTGGAATGAAAAACTGTTTTTT | CASSLGWNEKLFF
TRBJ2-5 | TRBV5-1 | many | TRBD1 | TGCGCCAGCAGCTTACAACAGGGGGCGGGAGAGGCCCAGTACTTC | CASSLQQGAGEAQYF
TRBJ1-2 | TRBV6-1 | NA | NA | TGTGCCAGCAGTGAAGCCCCCGCCGTAGGTTACACCTTC | CASSEAPAVGYTF
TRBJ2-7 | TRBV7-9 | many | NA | TGTGCCAGCAGCGGCAGGGGCCCCCACGAGCAGTACTTC | CASSGRGPHEQYF
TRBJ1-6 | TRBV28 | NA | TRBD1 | TGTGCCAGCAGTTGGGGACAGGGAAGAGGATCACCCCTCCACTTT | CASSWGQGRGSPLHF
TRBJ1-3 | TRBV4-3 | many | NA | TGCGCCAGCAGCCAAGCTGGCCCGTCCTCTGGAAACACCATATATTTT | CASSQAGPSSGNTIYF
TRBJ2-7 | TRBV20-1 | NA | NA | TGCAGTGCTAGAGATCGACAGCCACCCTACTATCAGTACTTC | CSARDRQPPYYQYF
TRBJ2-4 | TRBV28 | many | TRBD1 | TGTGCCAGCAGTTCCCTCCGAGGACAGGGGGCAGGAAACATTCAGTACTTC | CASSSLRGQGAGNIQYF
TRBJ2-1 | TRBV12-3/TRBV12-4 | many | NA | TGTGCCAGCAGTTTAGGTACAGTTTACAATGAGCAGTTCTTC | CASSLGTVYNEQFF
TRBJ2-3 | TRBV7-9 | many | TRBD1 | TGTGCCAGCAGCCCGAACACAGGGGAAGATACGCAGTATTTT | CASSPNTGEDTQYF
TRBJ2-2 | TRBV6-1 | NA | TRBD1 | TGTGCCAGCAGTGGAAGGACAGGGGGCCACGGGGAGCTGTTTTTT | CASSGRTGGHGELFF
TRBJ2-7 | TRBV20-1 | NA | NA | TGCAGTGCCCGATTGGATGTACTAGAGAGAGGGCCTTGGTACGAGCAGTACTTC | CSARLDVLERGPWYEQYF
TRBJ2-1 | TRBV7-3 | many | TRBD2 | TGTGCCAGCAGCCTAACCTTTAGCGGGAGGCCCATGTTCTTC | CASSLTFSGRPMFF
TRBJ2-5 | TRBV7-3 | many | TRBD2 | TGTGCCAGCAGCTTAAACGGGGGGGGCGAAGAGACCCAGTACTTC | CASSLNGGGEETQYF
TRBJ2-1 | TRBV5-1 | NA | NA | TGCGCCAGCAGCATTCCGGGACTTAACAATGAGCAGTTCTTC | CASSIPGLNNEQFF
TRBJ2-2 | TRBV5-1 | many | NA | TGCGCCAGCAGCTTGGGCACAACTACCGGGGAGCTGTTTTTT | CASSLGTTTGELFF
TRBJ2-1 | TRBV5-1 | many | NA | TGCGCCACTTCCACCTTTGGGGGGAGCTCCTACAATGAGCAGTTCTTC | CATSTFGGSSYNEQFF
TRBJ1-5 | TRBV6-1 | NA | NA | TGTGCCAACAGACCAGCACAGGGAAGAGGAAGCAATCAGCCCCAGCATTTT | CANRPAQGRGSNQPQHF
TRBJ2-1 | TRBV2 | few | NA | TGTGCCAGCAGTGACACCAGAAACAATGAGCAGTTCTTC | CASSDTRNNEQFF
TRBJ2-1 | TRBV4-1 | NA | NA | TGCGTCGGCAGGATGACTTACTTACGGGGAAGCTCCTACAATGAGCAGTTCTTC | CVGRMTYLRGSSYNEQFF
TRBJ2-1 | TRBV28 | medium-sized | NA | TGTGCCAGCAGTTCCACTCTACTATTCTTC | CASSSTLLFF
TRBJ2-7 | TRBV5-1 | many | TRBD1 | TGCGCCAGCAGCTTGGGACCCCGACAGGGCAGATACGAGCAGTACTTC | CASSLGPRQGRYEQYF
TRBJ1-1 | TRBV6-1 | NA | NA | TGTGCCAGCGGTCAGTCTCGGGGGCTCAGGGGCACTGAAGCTTTCTTT | CASGQSRGLRGTEAFF
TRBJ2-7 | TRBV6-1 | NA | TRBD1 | TGTGCCAGCATCCGCGGACAGGGACCCCCCTACGATCAGTACTTC | CASIRGQGPPYDQYF
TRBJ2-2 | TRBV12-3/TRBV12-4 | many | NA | TGTGCCAGCAGTCTAGACTTCTCCGGCGGGGAGCTGTTTTTT | CASSLDFSGGELFF
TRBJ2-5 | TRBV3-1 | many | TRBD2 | TGTGCCAGCAGCCAGGTTCTTCCGGCTAGCGGGGACCAAGAGACCCAGTACTTC | CASSQVLPASGDQETQYF